This is a list of T cell receptor beta chains from one sample in a study of Ad26.COV2.S vaccination and SARS-CoV-2 variants. Here immunoSEQ multiplex PCR was the method, and the copy in TCRdb shows in-frame clones only, minus some. The repertoire includes approximately 400,000 clones, about 83% of them detected once, and approximately 7.8% sits in the top ten. Sequencing was performed on peripheral blood, taken in a trial of Ad26.COV2.S vaccine versus placebo. The receptors shown here come from a person between 18 and 60 years old who received the Ad26.COV2.S COVID-19 vaccine or a placebo. Both conserved end residues are part of each CDR3. A D gene is named only where the DNA matches it firmly. Not every row has a clone size; where given, it reads once, few, many or a size class.

>TRBV4-1|TRBJ1-5|TRBD1|once
CASSRDRNQPQHF
TGCGCCAGCAGCCGGGACAGGAATCAGCCCCAGCATTTT
>TRBV7-3|TRBJ2-2|TRBD1|.
CASSLWTGANTGELFF
TGTGCCAGCAGCCTGTGGACAGGGGCGAACACCGGGGAGCTGTTTTTT
>TRBV3-1/TRBV3-2|TRBJ2-2|.|.
CASRLSLVAPGTGELFF
TGTGCCAGCCGACTAAGTCTGGTAGCCCCGGGCACCGGGGAGCTGTTTTTT
>TRBV7-2|TRBJ1-1|TRBD1|.
CASSFNRGLNTEAFF
TGTGCCAGCAGCTTCAACAGGGGTCTGAACACTGAAGCTTTCTTT
>TRBV7-8|TRBJ1-6|.|.
CASSLRTGNSPLHF
TGTGCCAGCAGCCTCAGGACGGGAAATTCACCCCTCCACTTT
>TRBV19|TRBJ1-1|.|.
CASSTPGSALNTEAFF
TGTGCCAGTAGTACCCCAGGGAGTGCCCTGAACACTGAAGCTTTCTTT
>TRBV11-2|TRBJ2-3|.|.
CASSSDPSKDTQYF
TGTGCCAGCAGCTCGGACCCTTCCAAAGATACGCAGTATTTT
>TRBV6-5|TRBJ1-1|TRBD1|.
CASSYSTGGTTEAFF
TGTGCCAGCAGTTACTCAACAGGGGGTACGACTGAAGCTTTCTTT
>TRBV7-8|TRBJ2-1|TRBD2|.
CASYLQLRTPGLAPLKGEQFF
TGTGCCAGCTACCTTCAGCTGCGAACTCCGGGACTAGCTCCCTTGAAGGGTGAGCAGTTCTTC
>TRBV9|TRBJ1-2|.|.
CASTGLVGGYGYTF
TGTGCCAGCACGGGACTCGTGGGGGGCTATGGCTACACCTTC
>TRBV11-2|TRBJ1-1|.|.
CASSLGLTEAFF
TGTGCCAGCAGCTTAGGACTTACTGAAGCTTTCTTT
>TRBV7-2|TRBJ1-2|.|few
CASSLAPSRAVYGYTF
TGTGCCAGCAGCTTAGCGCCGAGCAGGGCGGTCTATGGCTACACCTTC
>TRBV4-2|TRBJ2-7|.|.
CASSQEGFSNYEQYF
TGTGCCAGCAGCCAAGAGGGTTTTTCCAACTACGAGCAGTACTTC
>TRBV4-2|TRBJ1-3|.|.
CASSQGQVSPAGNTIYF
TGTGCCAGCAGCCAAGGGCAAGTTAGCCCGGCTGGAAACACCATATATTTT
>TRBV2|TRBJ2-3|TRBD2|.
CASDRRLAGGDTQYF
TGTGCCAGCGACAGGAGGCTAGCGGGAGGCGATACGCAGTATTTT
>TRBV6-2/TRBV6-3|TRBJ2-4|.|.
CASSSHTALAKNIQYF
TGTGCCAGCAGTTCTCACACGGCATTAGCCAAAAACATTCAGTACTTC
>TRBV6-1|TRBJ2-3|TRBD2|.
CASREAGRTDTQYF
TGTGCCAGCAGGGAAGCGGGGCGCACAGATACGCAGTATTTT
>TRBV4-3|TRBJ2-7|.|few
CASSQDGWSYEQYF
TGCGCCAGCAGCCAAGATGGTTGGTCCTACGAGCAGTACTTC
>TRBV27|TRBJ1-6|TRBD1|few
CASSRQGARSPLHF
TGTGCCAGCAGCCGACAGGGGGCGCGTTCACCCCTCCACTTT
>TRBV6-5|TRBJ2-7|TRBD1|.
CASRKGANSYEQYF
TGTGCCAGCAGGAAGGGGGCTAACTCCTACGAGCAGTACTTC
>TRBV5-4|TRBJ2-2|TRBD1|once
CASSLGYWTGANTGELFF
TGTGCCAGCAGCTTGGGGTATTGGACAGGGGCCAACACCGGGGAGCTGTTTTTT
>TRBV18|TRBJ2-5|.|.
CASSLDRKETQYF
TGTGCCAGCTCACTGGACAGAAAAGAGACCCAGTACTTC
>TRBV27|TRBJ1-2|TRBD1|.
CASSTQGMFGGYTF
TGTGCCAGCAGTACACAGGGGATGTTCGGTGGCTACACCTTC
>TRBV6-5|TRBJ2-2|.|once
CASSYPSNTGELFF
TGTGCCAGCAGTTACCCGTCGAACACCGGGGAGCTGTTTTTT
>TRBV5-6|TRBJ1-1|.|.
CASSLGRRNTEAFF
TGTGCCAGCAGCTTGGGACGGCGGAACACTGAAGCTTTCTTT
>TRBV27|TRBJ1-4|TRBD1|.
CASSTEPGQVNEKLFF
TGTGCCAGCAGTACCGAACCGGGACAGGTCAATGAAAAACTGTTTTTT
>TRBV11-3|TRBJ2-3|.|.
CASSDPPNTDTQYF
TGTGCCAGCAGCGACCCTCCCAACACAGATACGCAGTATTTT
>TRBV7-2|TRBJ1-5|.|.
CASSYAGVVDQPQHF
TGTGCCAGCAGCTACGCAGGGGTTGTCGATCAGCCCCAGCATTTT
>TRBV2|TRBJ2-1|TRBD2|.
CASRRTSGSVGEQFF
TGTGCCAGCAGAAGGACTAGCGGGAGCGTCGGTGAGCAGTTCTTC
>TRBV6-4|TRBJ2-1|.|.
CASSDFDYNEQFF
TGTGCCAGCAGTGACTTCGATTACAATGAGCAGTTCTTC
>TRBV18|TRBJ1-5|.|.
CASSPGQGMYQPQHF
TGTGCCAGCTCACCAGGGCAGGGAATGTACCAGCCCCAGCATTTT
>TRBV9|TRBJ2-1|.|.
CASSVASPSYNEQFF
TGTGCCAGCAGCGTAGCCTCTCCCAGCTACAATGAGCAGTTCTTC
>TRBV10-1|TRBJ2-2|TRBD2|few
CASSETSGSIGELFF
TGCGCCAGCAGTGAGACTAGCGGGAGTATCGGGGAGCTGTTTTTT
>TRBV2|TRBJ1-2|.|.
CASRGDSYTYGYTF
TGTGCCAGCAGGGGGGACTCCTACACCTATGGCTACACCTTC
>TRBV27|TRBJ2-3|TRBD2|.
CASSVGTSGGGSTDTQYF
TGTGCCAGCAGTGTTGGGACTAGCGGGGGCGGGAGCACAGATACGCAGTATTTT
>TRBV5-1|TRBJ1-1|.|.
CASSLAGVLGTEAFF
TGCGCCAGCAGCTTGGCCGGGGTCCTAGGGACTGAAGCTTTCTTT
>TRBV7-6|TRBJ2-2|.|.
CASSPRRTLFGELFF
TGTGCCAGCAGCCCCCGGCGGACCCTCTTCGGGGAGCTGTTTTTT